A single count supports the clone carrying this T cell receptor (beta chain). The data derive from a study of T cell responses to AZD1222 COVID-19 vaccine. Profiling relied on immunoSEQ multiplex PCR, and the TCRdb table lists in-frame clones only, not all of them. Of 150,000 to 200,000 clones in the sample, approximately 90% were seen once. The V gene lost 2 bases and the J gene lost 4 bases, with 20 bases spanning the gap. The CDR3 spans 17 residues. The germline CDR1 and CDR2 sequences are MNHEY and SVGEGT. The chain joins TRBV6-2 or TRBV6-3 to TRBJ2-5, with D hard to call. The sample in question was peripheral blood, obtained 28 days after the second AZD1222 dose. The clonotype comes from an adult who received the AZD1222 COVID-19 vaccine. DNA for the CDR3: TGTGCCAGCAGTTACCCGATTTCAGTCTTCCGATCAGAGACCCAGTACTTC. Its protein product is CASSYPISVFRSETQYF.